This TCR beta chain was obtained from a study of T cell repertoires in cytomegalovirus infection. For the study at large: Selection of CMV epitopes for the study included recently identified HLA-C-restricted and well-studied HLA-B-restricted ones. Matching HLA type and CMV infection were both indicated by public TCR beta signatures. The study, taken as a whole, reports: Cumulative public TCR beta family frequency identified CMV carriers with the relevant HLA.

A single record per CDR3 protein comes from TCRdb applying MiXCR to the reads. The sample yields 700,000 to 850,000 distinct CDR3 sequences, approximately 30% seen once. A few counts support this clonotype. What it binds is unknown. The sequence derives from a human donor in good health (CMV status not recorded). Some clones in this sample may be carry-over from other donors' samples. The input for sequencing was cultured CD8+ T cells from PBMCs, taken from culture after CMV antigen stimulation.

CDR3 nucleotides: TGTGCCAGCACTACAAGGTGGGAAGAAGGGAACACTGAAGCTTTCTTT. It yields the protein CASTTRWEEGNTEAFF. J is TRBJ1-1 and V is TRBV6-1; no firm D call. The CDR3 contains 16 residues. V gave up 7 bases and J gave up 1 base, with 19 bases separating them. Looked up from germline, CDR1 is MNHNS and CDR2 is SASEGT.